This T cell receptor beta chain was found in a study of shared clonotypes between healthy human individuals. Study at large: CD4 naive and memory got three plates each, CD8 naive two, CD8 memory one. Whole-study results and caveats: A limitation of the genetic and exposure-history diversity represented arose from few donors.

As for this clone: Its antigen is unknown.

CDR3 length equals 16 residues. Per the germline V gene, CDR1 is SGHTA and CDR2 is FQGTGA. V shed 5 bases and J shed 2 bases, with 16 bases lying between them. Data came from immunoSEQ multiplex PCR; TCRdb stores just in-frame clones and leaves some out. The sample lists over 1.4 million clones, around 95% occurring once. The V and J genes are TRBV7-3 and TRBJ2-1; the D gene could be TRBD1 or TRBD2 (5 bases each). The source is a man aged 25-40 years in good health. The sample was naive CD4+ T cells sorted from blood. Subset in this sample: CD45RA+ positively selected. CDR3 sequence: CASSQQGPTAYNEQFF. CDR3 nucleotides: TGTGCCAGCAGCCAGCAGGGACCCACGGCCTACAATGAGCAGTTCTTC.